This record looks at one TCR beta chain sequence and its context. The record originates from a study of blood T cell repertoires in COVID-19. For the study at large: Specimens from acute and convalescent COVID-19 originated in the United States, Italy and Spain.

V dropped 2 bases and J dropped 4; count of bases not matched to a gene: 5. The CDR3 covers 15 residues. Germline assignment: CDR1 SGHRS and CDR2 YFSETQ. Original processing methods: Amplifying reference gene primers gave estimates of nucleated cell counts. The table came from immunoSEQ multiplex PCR; TCRdb's copy has only in-frame clones and leaves some out. Clonal size and the V and J genes are those of that table, whereas D and trimming came from the DNA. There are around 300,000 clones in the sample; around 85% occur only once, and approximately 7.5% lies in the top ten. The origin of this receptor is a human donor in a cohort sampled during active COVID-19. The V and J genes are TRBV5-1 and TRBJ2-1; 8 nucleotides match TRBD1. Material for sequencing was peripheral blood. This CDR3 reads CASSLTRQGYNEQFF. In nucleotides, the CDR3 is TGCGCCAGCAGCTTAACTCGACAGGGGTACAATGAGCAGTTCTTC.